What follows are 5 T cell receptor beta chains derived from one specimen sequenced in a study of T-cell memory formation after mild COVID-19. TCRdb reanalysed the 5' RACE reads using MiXCR and keeps one entry per CDR3 protein. The data show under 600,000 distinct CDR3 sequences, with less than 25% seen just once and about 8.2% held by the top ten. The sequenced sample was PBMCs or a T cell subset sorted from them (not recorded which). The receptors originated from an adult woman who had mild COVID-19 (a few samples of this study predate the infection). Cell type and time point are not known.

The chain couples TRBV4-1 to TRBJ2-2; TRBD1 aligns across 8 bases. Germline assignment: CDR1 MGHRA and CDR2 YSYEKL. J was trimmed by 6 bases and V by 2 bases; bases with no gene match: 11. This CDR3 spans 17 amino acids. The CDR3 sequence: CASSQPTGVGGAGELFF. The CDR3 DNA follows: TGCGCCAGCAGCCAACCGACAGGGGTCGGAGGCGCCGGGGAGCTGTTTTTT.

This clonotype turned up a few times. The rearrangement links TRBV7-9 to TRBJ2-1; 7 bases line up with TRBD2. Germline V gene sequence: CDR1 SEHNR, CDR2 FQNEAQ (reference sequence). The V segment lost 1 base and the J segment 7 bases; nucleotides outside the gene matches: 7. CDR3 length: 15 amino acids. In DNA, the CDR3 is TGTGCCAGCAGCTTAGGACTAGCCCACAGGAATGAGCAGTTCTTC. This translates into CASSLGLAHRNEQFF. Supplemented by reference TRBV7-9 and TRBJ2-1, the full variable domain reads DTGVSQNPRHKITKRGQNVTFRCDPISEHNRLYWYRQTLGQGPEFLTYFQNEAQLEKSRLLSDRFSAERPKGSFSTLEIQRTEQGDSAMYLCASSLGLAHRNEQFFGPGTRLTVL.

This clonotype has a handful of counts. The V gene is TRBV11-2, the J gene TRBJ1-2; TRBD1 matches at 10 bases. The length of the CDR3 is 14 residues. V lost 1 base and J lost 6; bases outside the gene matches: 2. Germline-derived CDR1 and CDR2 are SGHAT and FQNNGV. CDR3 nucleotide sequence: TGTGCCAGCAGCTTAGTGACAGGGGGCAATGGCTACACCTTC. Its protein is CASSLVTGGNGYTF.

This clonotype was counted a few times. This rearrangement joins TRBV27 to TRBJ2-3; 8 bases are a match to TRBD2. The length of the CDR3 is 15 residues. Trimming at V came to 0 bases and at J to 1 base, leaving 0 bases not matched to a gene. Germline CDR1 is MNHEY and CDR2 is SMNVEV (reference sequence). The CDR3 reads CASSLSRGGTDTQYF. DNA of the CDR3: TGTGCCAGCAGTTTATCGCGGGGGGGCACAGATACGCAGTATTTT.

This clonotype has a count of ten or more. The chain links TRBV7-9 to TRBJ2-3, with D perhaps TRBD1 or TRBD2 (6 bases each). The CDR3 contains 12 residues. Trimming removed 5 bases from V and 4 bases from J, with 7 bases in between. Germline assignment: CDR1 SEHNR and CDR2 FQNEAQ (reference sequence). CDR3 sequence: CASSRGADTQYF. The CDR3 DNA reads TGTGCCAGCAGCAGGGGGGCAGATACGCAGTATTTT.